Included here is one TCR beta chain sequence, with context. No cognate antigen has been identified for it. No much larger clone exists at a distance of one base, and base qualities are not known. These data originate in a study of a mutant IDH1 vaccine in newly diagnosed glioma (dated by TCRdb to the early 2020s). Background for the entire study: Of the approximately 35 treated patients, about 60% were male and around 40% were female, and the mean age was roughly 38 years. For exploratory analyses, longitudinal TCRB deep sequencing was carried out in about 25 treated patients wherever samples were available. Before enrollment, patients had received standard therapy of radiotherapy alone, temozolomide alone, or radiochemotherapy with temozolomide; most received the combination. Peripheral blood was drawn at six visits: V03 (baseline), V05, V07, V10, V12 and V13.

Findings and caveats that apply to the study as a whole: Changes in the top peripheral T cell clonotypes picked up by TCRB sequencing did not appear to be linked to pseudoprogression. PBMC samples for TCRB deep sequencing were selected based on availability. The authors noted that analyses of patient blood samples could not be reproduced because of sample limitations. Immune responses induced by the vaccine were seen in approximately 93% of patients across multiple MHC alleles.

The sample's time point label, in plain terms: baseline, week 1 (first vaccination visit). The treatment or condition label corresponds to: pre-vaccination baseline after standard-of-care therapy. All donors had newly diagnosed IDH1-mutant astrocytomas of WHO grade 3 or 4 that showed loss of nuclear ATRX. The samples were drawn from NOA16, a multicentre, single-arm, open-label phase I trial in Germany that tested a mutant IDH1 peptide vaccine in humans for the first time. For immunogenicity testing, the blood drawn at visit V03 was used as the baseline sample. Genomic DNA for TCRB sequencing was isolated from EDTA blood with the DNeasy Blood and Tissue Kit. The CDR3 spans 17 residues, from the cysteine through the phenylalanine. CDR3 DNA only is kept here, 51 bases in frame from base 1. V and J are truncated by 0 bases and 4 bases respectively, leaving an intervening sequence of 18 bases. The germline V gene (reference sequence) provides CDR1 SEHNR and CDR2 FQNEAQ.

The library was built by means of the immunoSEQ multiplex PCR assay. The hsTCRB Kit was used according to the manufacturer's protocol to amplify rearranged TCR beta chain sequences. An Illumina MiSeq was used to sequence the TCRB libraries. Under the source paper's analysis protocol: The kit vendor's proprietary platform handled demultiplexing, trimming and gene mapping. TCRdb holds this immuneACCESS table with in-frame rearrangements only. Some clones are missing; in checked studies, unresolved V genes explain under half, and the rest has no known cause. The DNA gave D and trimming, while V, J and clone size come from that table. Across this sample there are 40,000 or so clones, with around nine tenths seen only once. 15% to 20% of the sample is taken by the ten largest.

Sequenced here: PBMCs, sampled from a glioma patient treated with radiotherapy, temozolomide or both. The chain is encoded by TRBV7-9 joined to TRBJ1-2; the D gene assignment is ambiguous. This receptor was identified in a man aged 18 to 35 with glioma. The CDR3 protein is CASSLAGSPDAVYGYTF. The nucleotides read TGTGCCAGCAGCTTAGCGGGGTCCCCGGACGCCGTCTATGGCTACACCTTC.